The rows below give T cell receptor beta chains drawn from one sample of a study of T cell responses to AZD1222 COVID-19 vaccine. Sequencing was performed with immunoSEQ multiplex PCR; in TCRdb, only in-frame clones are kept and a portion is missing. The table shows 84,000 or so clones, with under 95% occurring only once. The sequencing used peripheral blood, collected on day 0 of MenACWY control vaccination. Every receptor here comes from an adult in good health. Each CDR3 is given with its conserved first and last residue. Each record gives: V gene, clone size, D gene, J gene, CDR3 DNA, CDR3 protein. A D gene is named only where the DNA matches it firmly. Clone sizes are given selectively: once, few, many, or a class where the clone is expanded.

TRBV4-3	.	.	TRBJ2-7	TGCGCCAGCAGCCAAGAACGTCAGGGCCCCTACGAGCAGTACTTC	CASSQERQGPYEQYF
TRBV28	once	.	TRBJ2-3	TGTGCCAGCAGTTTTGATGAGGGGGTGGCAGATACGCAGTATTTT	CASSFDEGVADTQYF
TRBV28	.	.	TRBJ1-1	TGTGCCCATCAGACAGGGAACACTGAAGCTTTCTTT	CAHQTGNTEAFF
TRBV6-6	.	.	TRBJ1-1	TGTGCCAGCAGTTACCCAGAGACAGGGAACACTGAAGCTTTCTTT	CASSYPETGNTEAFF
TRBV28	.	TRBD1	TRBJ2-7	TGTGCCAGCAGTCCACCTCCGGGCAGGGGGTTGGGCTACGAGCAGTACTTC	CASSPPPGRGLGYEQYF
TRBV20-1	.	.	TRBJ1-2	TGCAGTGCTAGTTTCGGCAGCTATGGCTACACCTTC	CSASFGSYGYTF
TRBV12-3/TRBV12-4	.	.	TRBJ1-1	TGTGCCAGCAGCCCGGAGGGGATGGCTTTCTTT	CASSPEGMAFF
TRBV6-1	.	.	TRBJ1-2	TGTGCCAGCAGTGAAGCGGCAGGGGCTAACTATGGCTACACCTTC	CASSEAAGANYGYTF
TRBV6-6	.	.	TRBJ1-5	TGTGCCAGCAAGACAGTTCTTAGGGATCAGCCCCAGCATTTT	CASKTVLRDQPQHF
TRBV5-1	.	TRBD2	TRBJ2-3	TGCGCCAGCAGCTTCGCGGCTAGCGGGAACCTTAACACAGATACGCAGTATTTT	CASSFAASGNLNTDTQYF
TRBV28	.	.	TRBJ2-7	TGTGCCAGCAGTCTGACCACAGGGACACACCTAAACGAGCAGTACTTC	CASSLTTGTHLNEQYF
TRBV4-3	.	.	TRBJ2-3	TGCGCCAGCAGCCAAGATTTCGGATACACAGATACGCAGTATTTT	CASSQDFGYTDTQYF
TRBV3-1/TRBV3-2	.	TRBD1	TRBJ1-4	TGTGCCAGCAGCCAGACAGGGGGCAGGGAAAAACTGTTTTTT	CASSQTGGREKLFF
TRBV29-1	.	.	TRBJ2-5	TGCAGCGTTGTAGCACCTCAAGAGACCCAGTACTTC	CSVVAPQETQYF
TRBV9	few	.	TRBJ1-1	TGTGCCAGCAGCGTAGACGCCTCACTGAACACTGAAGCTTTCTTT	CASSVDASLNTEAFF
TRBV19	.	TRBD2	TRBJ2-1	TGTGCCAGTACCGATAGGGCTAGCGGGCGCTCCTACAATGAGCAGTTCTTC	CASTDRASGRSYNEQFF
TRBV6-5	.	.	TRBJ1-1	TGTGCCAGCGGTTCGAGGATACAGAACACTGAAGCTTTCTTT	CASGSRIQNTEAFF
TRBV5-6	once	TRBD1	TRBJ1-1	TGTGCCAGCAGCTTGGTAGGGGGCGAAAACACTGAAGCTTTCTTT	CASSLVGGENTEAFF
TRBV5-1	.	.	TRBJ1-3	TGCGCCAGCAGCTTGGGCGCAGGCCGAATCTCTGGAAACACCATATATTTT	CASSLGAGRISGNTIYF
TRBV28	.	TRBD1	TRBJ2-3	TGTGCCAGCATAGCAGGGGGCTTGGGACCGGTAGAGTCGCAGTATTTT	CASIAGGLGPVESQYF
TRBV4-2	.	.	TRBJ2-5	TGTGCCAGCAGCCAATTACTAGGACTCCCTGAGACCCAGTACTTC	CASSQLLGLPETQYF
TRBV18	once	TRBD1	TRBJ1-1	TGTGCCAGCTCACCTCCGGACAGGGTTGAAGCTTTCTTT	CASSPPDRVEAFF
TRBV3-1/TRBV3-2	.	.	TRBJ2-7	TGTGCCAGCAGCCCCAGGGAGCGGAGCGAGCAGTACTTC	CASSPRERSEQYF
TRBV6-5	once	.	TRBJ2-7	TGTGCCAGCAGGAAACAGGTGTCGGTCCACGAGCAGTACTTC	CASRKQVSVHEQYF
TRBV11-2	.	.	TRBJ1-4	TGTGCCAGCAGCTTAGGGCAGGGGACAACTAATGAAAAACTGTTTTTT	CASSLGQGTTNEKLFF
TRBV5-1	.	.	TRBJ2-5	TGCGCCAGCAGCTTGGGGCCATCACAAGAGACCCAGTACTTC	CASSLGPSQETQYF
TRBV28	.	TRBD1	TRBJ1-6	TGTGCCAGCAGTGCCAGGGGGCATAATTCACCCCTCCACTTT	CASSARGHNSPLHF
TRBV29-1	.	.	TRBJ2-5	TGCAGCGCCTCTCCTGCGGGGCGGCAAGAGACCCAGTACTTC	CSASPAGRQETQYF
TRBV15	.	TRBD1	TRBJ1-5	TGTGCCACTAACAAAGGGGGACAGCCAAATCAGCCCCAGCATTTT	CATNKGGQPNQPQHF
TRBV28	.	TRBD2	TRBJ2-5	TGTGCCAGCTGGGGGGGACTATCGAAGACCCAGTACTTC	CASWGGLSKTQYF
TRBV7-2	.	TRBD2	TRBJ2-1	TGTGCCAGCAGCCTGGCTAGCGGGGTATACAATGAGCAGTTCTTC	CASSLASGVYNEQFF
TRBV24-1	.	.	TRBJ2-2	TGTGCCACCAGCGGCCCGGGTGGCGGGGAGCTGTTTTTT	CATSGPGGGELFF
TRBV4-2	.	.	TRBJ1-4	TGTGCCAGCAGCCAAGAGGGGCTATTTGGTGAAAAACTGTTTTTT	CASSQEGLFGEKLFF
TRBV7-2	.	.	TRBJ1-5	TGTGCCAGCAGCTTAGCGCCGGCTTTCTACAATCAGCCCCAGCATTTT	CASSLAPAFYNQPQHF
TRBV6-5	.	TRBD1	TRBJ2-2	TGTGCCAGCGGAGGACAGGGGGCAGTCACCGGGGAGCTGTTTTTT	CASGGQGAVTGELFF
TRBV19	.	TRBD1	TRBJ2-7	TGTGCCAGTAGTCGAACGACAGGGGGCTCCTACGAGCAGTACTTC	CASSRTTGGSYEQYF
TRBV5-1	once	TRBD2	TRBJ2-2	TGCGCCAGCAGCTTGGGTCCTAGCGGGAGCGGGGAGCTGTTTTTT	CASSLGPSGSGELFF
TRBV11-2	.	.	TRBJ2-2	TGTGCCAGCAGCTTAGTAGGGCAGGCGGGCGGGGAGCTGTTTTTT	CASSLVGQAGGELFF
TRBV19	few	TRBD2	TRBJ2-1	TGTGCCAGTAGTATAGCCCTAGCGGGGTTCTACAATGAGCAGTTCTTC	CASSIALAGFYNEQFF
TRBV5-1	.	TRBD2	TRBJ2-1	TGCGCCAGCAGCTTATTTAGCGGGATTAGGGATGAGCAGTTCTTC	CASSLFSGIRDEQFF
TRBV2	.	.	TRBJ1-5	TGTGCCAGCAATTTCGCCCCCGTAGGCAATCAGCCCCAGCATTTT	CASNFAPVGNQPQHF